Each of the 24 T cell receptor beta chains below was sequenced from the same sample in a study of T cells in Graves' hyperthyroidism and ophthalmopathy. TCR beta CDR3 regions were amplified from RNA transcripts. The HTBI primer set was used in a first-round RT-PCR of the TCR CDR3. Via MiXCR, TCRdb re-called the multiplex PCR reads, giving one row per CDR3 protein. Among some 490,000 distinct CDR3 sequences listed, approximately 16% were seen once. Specimen: blood. These receptors came from a woman in her twenties or thirties with Graves' ophthalmopathy.

There are a few counts of this clonotype. The chain combines TRBV6-5 with TRBJ2-7; D is unresolved. Trimming shortened V by 0 bases and J by 3 bases, and 6 bases separated the two germline ends. The germline gives CDR1 MNHEY, CDR2 SVGAGI. The length of the CDR3 is 13 residues. Here the CDR3 reads CASSYSGFYEQYF. The CDR3 DNA follows: TGTGCCAGCAGTTACTCTGGATTCTACGAGCAGTACTTC.

This clonotype was picked up a small number of times. Germline and junction disagree at one end, which may indicate a read error. The chain couples TRBV11-2 to TRBJ2-7, with 10 bases that match TRBD2. This CDR3 has 19 residues. CDR1 and CDR2 (germline): SGHAT, FQNNGV. The CDR3 loop reads CASSLIFRLAGAQSFEQYF. CDR3 in DNA: TGTGCCAGCAGCTTAATTTTCAGGCTAGCGGGGGCTCAATCCTTCGAGCAGTACTTC.

This clonotype was counted many times. V gene TRBV29-1 combines with J gene TRBJ2-1; TRBD2 agrees at 11 bases. This CDR3 contains 16 residues. Germline lookup yields CDR1 SQVTM and CDR2 ANQGSEA. With V trimmed by 5 bases and J by 0 bases, 6 bases remained unmatched. The CDR3 coding sequence is TGCAGCGTTCTACCCACTAGCGGGAGCTCCTACAATGAGCAGTTCTTC. It codes for CSVLPTSGSSYNEQFF.

The J gene is TRBJ2-7, the V gene TRBV11-2, with D perhaps matching TRBD1 or TRBD2 (5 bases each). Trimming removed 3 bases from V and 3 bases from J, with 12 bases in between. CDR3 length: 14 amino acids. Germline CDR1 is SGHAT and CDR2 is FQNNGV. Here the CDR3 DNA reads TGTGCCAGCAGCTTGGGGGACCTTGGCTACGAGCAGTACTTC. Its protein product is CASSLGDLGYEQYF.

The chain links TRBV29-1 to TRBJ1-5, with D tentatively TRBD1 (5 bases). Germline lookup yields CDR1 SQVTM and CDR2 ANQGSEA. The length of the CDR3 is 14 residues. The germline V and J ends were trimmed by 0 bases and 8 bases, with 14 bases remaining between them. CDR3 DNA sequence: TGCAGCGTTGAAGAGGCGGGACCCGGGGAGCCCCAGCATTTT. It codes for CSVEEAGPGEPQHF.

The chain carries TRBV19 and TRBJ2-1; 11 nucleotides match TRBD2. Germline V gene data show CDR1 as LNHDA and CDR2 as SQIVND (reference sequence). The junction had 9 bases not matched to a gene; V was cut back by 5 bases and J by 9 bases. The CDR3 contains 15 residues. The CDR3 reads CASSPSTSGSSEQFF. For the CDR3, the DNA is TGTGCCAGTAGTCCATCCACTAGCGGGAGTAGTGAGCAGTTCTTC.

The CDR3 loop reads CASSLDRVYNEQFF. The CDR3 DNA follows: TGCGCCAGCAGCTTGGATAGGGTTTACAATGAGCAGTTCTTC. The chain is built from TRBV5-1 and TRBJ2-1, with D unclear. The CDR3 is 14 residues long. Germline CDR1 is SGHRS and CDR2 is YFSETQ. The V end lost 0 bases, the J end lost 4 bases, and 8 bases lay between the germline ends.

Only one count was recorded for this clonotype. A read error may explain this, as a much larger clone is one base away. This sequence joins TRBV28 and TRBJ2-7, with no clear D. Trimming removed 10 bases at V and 2 bases at J, with 18 bases between. Per germline, CDR1 MDHEN and CDR2 SYDVKM. The CDR3 covers 14 residues. CDR3 sequence reads: CANYTAGPTYEQYF. CDR3 bases: TGTGCCAATTACACGGCCGGACCTACCTACGAGCAGTACTTC.

This clonotype has a count of ten or more. The rearrangement uses TRBV7-7 and TRBJ2-7, with D possibly being TRBD1 or TRBD2 (7 bases each). Germline CDR1 is SSHAT and CDR2 is FNYEAQ (reference sequence). The CDR3 runs 16 residues. V was cut by 5 bases and J by 1 base, with 18 bases left in between. The CDR3 nucleotides are TGTGCCAGCAGCCCAGGCCCCAGGGGGGGGTCCTACGAGCAGTACTTC. This translates into CASSPGPRGGSYEQYF.

This clonotype was detected ten times or more. V is TRBV27 and J is TRBJ1-1; D unresolved. The CDR3 has 17 residues. The germline V gene has CDR1 MNHEY and CDR2 SMNVEV (reference sequence). The V and J ends lost 3 bases and 0 bases respectively, with 17 bases between them. The CDR3 reads CASSFLRGQTLNTEAFF. CDR3 nucleotides: TGTGCCAGCAGTTTTCTCAGAGGGCAGACCCTGAACACTGAAGCTTTCTTT.

This sequence joins TRBV20-1 and TRBJ2-1, with no clear D. V was cut by 0 bases and J by 8 bases, with 5 bases left in between. Per the germline V gene, CDR1 is DFQATT and CDR2 is SNEGSKA (reference sequence). This CDR3 is built from 11 residues. This chain's CDR3 is CSARDRDEQFF. CDR3 nucleotides: TGCAGTGCTAGAGATAGGGATGAGCAGTTCTTC.

This clonotype occurred many times. V and J are TRBV5-1 and TRBJ1-1; possible D gene TRBD1, 5 bases. The CDR3 is 14 amino acids. Trimming stripped 0 bases from V and 4 bases from J, with 10 bases between. CDR1 is SGHRS and CDR2 is YFSETQ in the germline V gene. CDR3 region: CASSLGQGGTEAFF. Here the CDR3 DNA reads TGCGCCAGCAGCTTGGGGCAGGGCGGCACTGAAGCTTTCTTT.

The V call is TRBV4-1, the J call TRBJ1-5; D not resolved. This CDR3 contains 15 residues. Germline-derived CDR1 and CDR2 are MGHRA and YSYEKL. Trimming removed 3 bases from V and 0 bases from J, with 9 bases in between. CDR3 coding DNA: TGCGCCAGCAGCCAGAAGTTATTTAGCAATCAGCCCCAGCATTTT. Protein product: CASSQKLFSNQPQHF.

This clonotype was found many times. This rearrangement joins TRBV27 to TRBJ1-1, with D hard to call. Germline V gene sequence: CDR1 MNHEY, CDR2 SMNVEV (reference sequence). This CDR3 has 17 residues. V lost 1 base to trimming and J lost 1 base, with 16 bases between them. CDR3 residues: CASSLYPNVGANTEAFF. CDR3 DNA: TGTGCCAGCAGTTTATACCCAAACGTCGGAGCGAACACTGAAGCTTTCTTT.

This clonotype was counted ten times or more. The J gene is TRBJ2-7, the V gene TRBV7-9; D is possibly TRBD1 or TRBD2 (5 bases each). The ends were cut back, 9 bases at V and 4 bases at J, with 22 bases in the middle. CDR1 and CDR2 (germline): SEHNR, FQNEAQ (reference sequence). This CDR3 comprises 15 residues. DNA of the CDR3: TGTGCCAGTACTAACCCGGGACGGGCCTTTTACGAGCAGTACTTC. Its protein is CASTNPGRAFYEQYF.

This clonotype was recorded many times. The chain employs TRBV7-2 and TRBJ2-5; D call uncertain. Trimming pared 4 bases from V and 9 bases from J, leaving 15 bases between. CDR1 is SGHTA and CDR2 is FQGNSA in the germline V gene. The CDR3 totals 13 residues. The CDR3 reads CASSSAKGSSQYF. CDR3 bases: TGTGCCAGCAGCTCAGCTAAGGGTTCGTCCCAGTACTTC.

The table lists this clonotype with a few counts. V gene TRBV28 combines with J gene TRBJ1-2; D ambiguous. V shed 6 bases and J shed 2 bases, with 10 bases lying between them. This CDR3 has 13 amino acids. Germline CDR1 and CDR2: MDHEN and SYDVKM. Here the CDR3 reads CASRPTENYGYTF. CDR3 in DNA: TGTGCCAGCAGACCTACAGAAAACTATGGCTACACCTTC.

This chain joins TRBV25-1 and TRBJ1-6; the D is unclear. Germline-derived CDR1 and CDR2 are MGHDK and SYGVNS. The V end was cut by 1 base, the J end by 19 bases, with 14 bases between. This CDR3 has 12 residues. The DNA of the CDR3 is TGTGCCAGCAGTGAATTTAGCAGGCCATTGCACTTT. Protein sequence: CASSEFSRPLHF.

This clonotype appeared many times. V and J are TRBV28 and TRBJ1-4; no definite D call. V was pared by 7 bases and J by 7 bases, with 13 bases between. Germline V gene lookup returns CDR1 MDHEN and CDR2 SYDVKM. The CDR3 length is 13 residues. The CDR3 DNA sequence: TGTGCCAGCAAGGAATCGTTGGGTGAAAAACTGTTTTTT. It encodes CASKESLGEKLFF.

The rearrangement uses TRBV7-9 and TRBJ2-1; 8 nucleotides line up with TRBD2. Germline V gene lookup returns CDR1 SEHNR and CDR2 FQNEAQ (reference sequence). Trimming at V came to 5 bases and at J to 5 bases, leaving 5 bases not matched to a gene. The CDR3 length is 14 residues. CDR3 sequence reads: CASSHTSGNNEQFF. The DNA of the CDR3 is TGTGCCAGCAGCCACACTAGCGGTAACAATGAGCAGTTCTTC.

With regard to this clonotype: A clone one base away is much larger, so this may be a read error. In DNA form, the CDR3 reads TGTGCCAGCGGTGAAGCGGGGTCCGGATACGAGCAGTACTTC. Translated: CASGEAGSGYEQYF. The rearrangement uses TRBV2 and TRBJ2-7, with TRBD2 matching 7 bases. CDR1 and CDR2 (germline): SNHLY, FYNNEI. The CDR3 consists of 14 residues.

This clonotype came up many times. The V gene is TRBV30, the J gene TRBJ2-7; D tentatively fits TRBD1 or TRBD2 (5 bases each). Deletions cut 1 base from V and 7 bases from J, with 17 bases between. CDR1 GTSNPN and CDR2 SVGIG come from the germline V gene (reference sequence). The CDR3 loop spans 14 amino acids. The CDR3 is CAWSALRDPGEQYF. The CDR3 region has the DNA TGTGCCTGGAGTGCCCTCCGGGACCCAGGGGAGCAGTACTTC.

This clonotype occurred many times. This chain links TRBV7-2 with TRBJ2-5; D remains unclear. The germline V gene encodes CDR1 SGHTA and CDR2 FQGNSA. This CDR3 region has 14 residues. Deletions cut 1 base from V and 0 bases from J, with 6 bases between. For the CDR3, the DNA is TGTGCCAGCAGCTTAGGGCGTAACCAAGAGACCCAGTACTTC. It encodes CASSLGRNQETQYF.

The chain carries TRBV6-1 and TRBJ1-4, with a weak D call TRBD1 (5 bases). This CDR3 has 18 amino acids. Germline CDR1 reads MNHNS; CDR2 reads SASEGT. Deletions cut 4 bases from V and 4 bases from J, with 22 bases between. The CDR3 DNA reads TGTGCCAGCAGTGTGAGGGACGCAAGACTTGGGATTAATGAAAAACTGTTTTTT. Translated, it gives CASSVRDARLGINEKLFF.